This T cell receptor (beta chain) was identified in a study of blood T cell repertoires in COVID-19. Overall study: From the United States, Italy and Spain came samples of acute and convalescent COVID-19. PBMCs, B-cell-depleted T cells, or T cells provided the cDNA or gDNA that made up the material.

Under the authors' procedure: Amplified reference gene primers provided the basis for estimating nucleated cell counts. Profiling relied on immunoSEQ multiplex PCR, and the TCRdb table lists in-frame clones only, not all of them. V, J and clone size reflect that table, while D and trimming were determined from the DNA. Found here are 250,000 to 400,000 clones, more than 75% of them singletons; the top ten hold 1%. Germline V gene sequence: CDR1 SGHTA, CDR2 FQGNSA. There are 13 residues in the CDR3. Trimming cost V 6 bases and J 5 bases; bases outside gene matches: 2. This TCR was recovered from a man between 50 and 59 years old with active or convalescent COVID-19. The chain combines TRBV7-2 with TRBJ1-5; 9 bases agree with TRBD1. Sequenced sample: peripheral blood. Here the CDR3 reads CASSRDRDQPQHF. Here the CDR3 DNA reads TGTGCCAGCAGTCGGGACAGGGATCAGCCCCAGCATTTT. Drawing the rest from reference TRBV7-2 and TRBJ1-5, the complete variable domain is GAGVSQSPSNKVTEKGKDVELRCDPISGHTALYWYRQSLGQGLEFLIYFQGNSAPDKSGLPSDRFSAERTGGSVSTLTIQRTQQEDSAVYLCASSRDRDQPQHFGDGTRLSIL.